One and the same sample provided the 10 T cell receptor beta chains below, sequenced in a study of blood T cell repertoires in COVID-19. Method: immunoSEQ multiplex PCR; TCRdb's copy keeps in-frame clones and lacks some. Of 120,000 to 150,000 clones listed, around 87% were seen once; the top ten hold approximately 6.2%. Input material: peripheral blood. The receptors were gathered from a man of 80 years or more with acute or convalescent COVID-19.

The V and J genes are TRBV28 and TRBJ2-7; D possibly corresponds to TRBD2 (5 bases). Trimming cost V 6 bases and J 5 bases, with 20 bases left between them. This CDR3 is 15 amino acids long. Germline CDR1 and CDR2: MDHEN and SYDVKM. CDR3 bases: TGTGCCAGCAGCCCTCCCGGGGTAGCGTACGACGAGCAGTACTTC. Translating it yields CASSPPGVAYDEQYF.

The chain employs TRBV18 and TRBJ1-4; 7 bases are shared with TRBD1. The germline V gene has CDR1 KGHSH and CDR2 LQKENI. After removal of 1 base from V and 8 bases from J, the junction contained 7 bases not matched to a gene. The CDR3 length is 15 residues. DNA for the CDR3: TGTGCCAGCTCACCACGAGAGGGGGCCGGCGAAAAACTGTTTTTT. The encoded protein is CASSPREGAGEKLFF. The whole variable domain, filled in from reference TRBV18 and TRBJ1-4, reads NAGVMQNPRHLVRRRGQEARLRCSPMKGHSHVYWYRQLPEEGLKFMVYLQKENIIDESGMPKERFSAEFPKEGPSILRIQQVVRGDSAAYFCASSPREGAGEKLFFGSGTQLSVL.

The J gene is TRBJ1-1, the V gene TRBV28; the D gene is possibly TRBD1 (5 bases). This CDR3 spans 14 amino acids. V lost 2 bases, J lost 1 base, and 8 bases lay in between. CDR1 is MDHEN and CDR2 is SYDVKM in the germline V gene. The CDR3 here is CASSLPGENTEAFF. The CDR3 nucleotides are TGTGCCAGCAGTTTACCGGGGGAGAACACTGAAGCTTTCTTT.

The rearrangement links TRBV7-9 to TRBJ1-4; 8 nucleotides line up with TRBD1. The CDR3 has 14 residues. Germline loops: CDR1 SEHNR, CDR2 FQNEAQ (reference sequence). After removal of 3 bases from V and 3 bases from J, the junction contained 0 bases not matched to a gene. The DNA for the CDR3 is TGTGCCAGCAGCTTGGACAGGGCTAATGAAAAACTGTTTTTT. Protein: CASSLDRANEKLFF.

This chain uses TRBV28 with TRBJ1-2, with 8 bases matching TRBD1. V lost 2 bases, J lost 4 bases, and 15 bases stayed unmatched. This CDR3 contains 18 residues. The V gene's germline CDR1 is MDHEN and CDR2 SYDVKM. The CDR3 nucleotides are TGTGCCAGCAGTTTAGGAGGGACGCAGGGGGCCACTTCCTATGGCTACACCTTC. Translation: CASSLGGTQGATSYGYTF.

The rearrangement links TRBV7-2 to TRBJ1-6; D is ambiguous. This CDR3 region has 12 residues. Between the trimmed V and J ends, which lost 1 base and 8 bases, there was a span of 3 bases. Germline V gives CDR1 SGHTA, CDR2 FQGNSA. DNA for the CDR3: TGTGCCAGCAGCTTAGACTATTCACCCCTCCACTTT. Translated, it gives CASSLDYSPLHF.

The chain joins TRBV6-5 to TRBJ2-3, with TRBD1 identical over 8 bases. V lost 5 bases to trimming and J lost 0 bases; unmatched junction nucleotides: 4. The CDR3 is 15 amino acids. The germline V gene has CDR1 MNHEY and CDR2 SVGAGI. For the CDR3, the DNA is TGTGCCAGCAGTAAGGACAGGGCGAGCACAGATACGCAGTATTTT. Protein product: CASSKDRASTDTQYF.

The gene calls are TRBV18 and TRBJ1-3; no clear D gene. CDR3 size: 12 residues. The ends were cut back, 4 bases at V and 2 bases at J, with 3 bases in the middle. The germline gives CDR1 KGHSH, CDR2 LQKENI. For the CDR3, the DNA is TGTGCCAGCTCACTCACTGGAAACACCATATATTTT. Protein sequence: CASSLTGNTIYF.

Details on this clone: Its ends do not fully match the called genes, so a read error is possible. The V call is TRBV6-1, the J call TRBJ1-1; the match to TRBD1 covers 7 bases. Looked up from germline, CDR1 is MNHNS and CDR2 is SASEGT. The CDR3 consists of 14 residues. CDR3 amino acids: CASREGTANTEAFF. DNA of the CDR3: TGTGCCAGCAGAGAAGGGACAGCCAACACTGAAGCTTTCTTT.

The table lists this clone with a few counts. V gene TRBV9 combines with J gene TRBJ1-4, with D possibly matching TRBD1 (5 bases). V dropped 0 bases and J dropped 7 bases, with 10 bases sitting between them. The CDR3 has 14 residues. Per the germline V gene, CDR1 is SGDLS and CDR2 is YYNGEE. CDR3 DNA: TGTGCCAGCAGCGTAGATAGGGGTGGTGAAAAACTGTTTTTT. Its protein is CASSVDRGGEKLFF.